What follows are 25 T cell receptor beta chains derived from one specimen sequenced in a study of cytomegalovirus exposure and HLA in healthy donors. PCR employed 60 Vbeta and 13 Jbeta primers. This table comes from immunoSEQ multiplex PCR, and its TCRdb copy is limited to in-frame clones, with some not included. The sample has 100,000 to 150,000 clones, approximately 80% seen once. The material sequenced was PBMCs. These TCRs come from a man younger than 30 in good health and CMV-seropositive.

The chain recombines TRBV10-3 with TRBJ2-7, with 8 bases that match TRBD2. Germline loops: CDR1 ENHRY, CDR2 SYGVKD. The V and J ends lost 4 bases and 0 bases, in that order; junction bases with no gene match: 5. The CDR3 has 15 residues. Here the CDR3 DNA reads TGTGCCATCAGTGGGCTAGCGGGCGTCTCCTACGAGCAGTACTTC. It specifies CAISGLAGVSYEQYF.

V usage is TRBV27 and J usage is TRBJ1-2; 9 nucleotides align to TRBD1. The CDR3 has 14 amino acids. Germline CDR1 MNHEY, CDR2 SMNVEV (reference sequence). The ends lost 8 bases at V and 4 bases at J; junction bases unmatched: 8. The CDR3 loop reads CASGLDRGSYGYTF. CDR3 nucleotide sequence: TGTGCCAGCGGCCTGGACAGGGGAAGCTATGGCTACACCTTC.

The chain recombines TRBV5-1 with TRBJ2-5; TRBD2 matches at 7 bases. CDR1 SGHRS and CDR2 YFSETQ come from the germline V gene. The CDR3 sequence is 14 residues long. The ends lost 3 bases at V and 13 bases at J; junction bases unmatched: 15. CDR3 DNA: TGCGCCAGCAGCTCAACCGGGACTATGGGGTTCAGGTACTTC. Amino acid sequence: CASSSTGTMGFRYF.

The genes are TRBV2 and TRBJ2-2, with TRBD1 identical over 7 bases. The CDR3 is 16 residues long. Germline CDR1 and CDR2: SNHLY and FYNNEI. The V and J ends lost 2 bases and 5 bases, in that order; junction bases with no gene match: 8. The CDR3 sequence is CASSELRGPGTGELFF. CDR3 in DNA: TGTGCCAGCAGTGAATTGAGGGGGCCGGGGACCGGGGAGCTGTTTTTT.

A few counts support this clone. This chain connects TRBV5-6 to TRBJ1-2, with 8 bases that match TRBD1. The trim removed 0 bases at V and 8 bases at J, leaving 9 bases unmatched. The CDR3 covers 15 residues. Germline CDR1 reads SGHDT; CDR2 reads YYEEEE. CDR3 coding DNA: TGTGCCAGCAGCTTGGGTGTTCGGACAGGGCAGGGCTACACCTTC. Translating it yields CASSLGVRTGQGYTF.

This clone was picked up one time. The rearrangement uses TRBV6-4 and TRBJ2-7, with 8 nucleotides matching TRBD1. This CDR3 has 16 residues. Looked up from germline, CDR1 is MRHNA and CDR2 is SNTAGT. Trimming removed 6 bases from V and 2 bases from J; junction bases left unmatched: 12. The CDR3 is CASSDRPDRDTYEQYF. The DNA for the CDR3 is TGTGCCAGCAGCGACCGCCCGGACAGGGACACCTACGAGCAGTACTTC.

V gene TRBV2 combines with J gene TRBJ2-7, with TRBD1 as a possible D gene (6 bases). This CDR3 has 15 residues. V was pared by 1 base and J by 4 bases, with 14 bases between. The germline gives CDR1 SNHLY, CDR2 FYNNEI. The CDR3 region is CASSEEGTRGYEQYF. In DNA form, the CDR3 reads TGTGCCAGCAGTGAAGAGGGGACAAGGGGGTACGAGCAGTACTTC.

The rearrangement links TRBV12-5 to TRBJ2-1, with a weak D call TRBD1 (5 bases). The CDR3 is made up of 14 amino acids. V dropped 3 bases and J dropped 9 bases, with 15 bases sitting between them. Germline V gives CDR1 LGHNT, CDR2 FRNRAP. The CDR3 sequence is CASGLIRQSGEQFF. The DNA for the CDR3 is TGTGCTAGTGGTTTAATCCGACAGAGTGGTGAGCAGTTCTTC.

V gene TRBV2 combines with J gene TRBJ1-2, with D perhaps matching TRBD1 (5 bases). Germline lookup yields CDR1 SNHLY and CDR2 FYNNEI. This CDR3 contains 11 residues. Trimming shortened V by 7 bases and J by 4 bases, and 7 bases separated the two germline ends. The CDR3 region has the DNA TGTGCCAGCATGGGGGGCTATGGCTACACCTTC. Amino acid sequence: CASMGGYGYTF.

The chain recombines TRBV28 with TRBJ1-3; tentatively, D is TRBD1 (5 bases). Germline CDR1 reads MDHEN; CDR2 reads SYDVKM. Trimming left V 5 bases short and J 1 base short, with 9 bases between. The CDR3 covers 14 residues. The CDR3 DNA follows: TGTGCCAGCAGTAACGGGGGGTCTGGAAACACCATATATTTT. Its protein product is CASSNGGSGNTIYF.

This clone has just a few counts. V is TRBV6-5 and J is TRBJ2-7; 7 bases match TRBD1. V lost 5 bases, J lost 0 bases, and 7 bases stayed unmatched. CDR1 is MNHEY and CDR2 is SVGAGI in the germline V gene. The CDR3 consists of 15 residues. DNA of the CDR3: TGTGCCAGCAGTCTGGACAGGACTTCCTCCTACGAGCAGTACTTC. This translates into CASSLDRTSSYEQYF.

The chain joins TRBV9 to TRBJ1-6, with D possibly TRBD1 on 5 matching bases. There are 15 residues in the CDR3. Germline V gene sequence: CDR1 SGDLS, CDR2 YYNGEE. The V end was cut by 0 bases, the J end by 5 bases, with 9 bases between. The CDR3 here is CASSVEGYNNSPLHF. In DNA form, the CDR3 reads TGTGCCAGCAGCGTAGAGGGGTACAATAATTCACCCCTCCACTTT. Drawing the rest from reference TRBV9 and TRBJ1-6, the complete variable domain is DSGVTQTPKHLITATGQRVTLRCSPRSGDLSVYWYQQSLDQGLQFLIQYYNGEERAKGNILERFSAQQFPDLHSELNLSSLELGDSALYFCASSVEGYNNSPLHFGNGTRLTVT.

The CDR3 DNA follows: TGTGCCAGCACTCCGGACAGAGCTAACTATGGCTACACCTTC. Amino acid sequence: CASTPDRANYGYTF. The chain carries TRBV6-5 and TRBJ1-2, with a possible D match to TRBD1 (6 bases). From germline, CDR1 is MNHEY and CDR2 SVGAGI. CDR3 length: 14 amino acids. Between the trimmed V and J ends, which lost 7 bases and 0 bases, there was a span of 12 bases.

The chain couples TRBV9 to TRBJ1-2; D is ambiguous. The CDR3 runs to 11 residues. In germline, CDR1 is SGDLS, CDR2 YYNGEE. Trimming pared 3 bases from V and 7 bases from J, leaving 7 bases between. DNA of the CDR3: TGTGCCAGCAGCGCCCCGGGTGGCTACACCTTC. Translating it yields CASSAPGGYTF.

This clone occurred a few times. The chain has TRBV4-1 and TRBJ2-1, with 13 bases fitting TRBD2. Germline assignment: CDR1 MGHRA and CDR2 YSYEKL. The CDR3 runs 20 residues. Trimming cost V 4 bases and J 4 bases; bases outside gene matches: 16. CDR3: CASSRDRTSGRYPEYNEQFF. CDR3 sequence (DNA): TGCGCCAGCAGCCGAGACCGGACTAGCGGGAGATATCCTGAATACAATGAGCAGTTCTTC.

The chain is built from TRBV28 and TRBJ2-1; 7 bases are a match to TRBD1. J gave up 2 bases and V 2 bases, and 6 bases lay outside the gene matches. CDR3 size: 16 residues. Germline-derived CDR1 and CDR2 are MDHEN and SYDVKM. The CDR3 sequence: CASSLETGFAYNEQFF. As DNA, the CDR3 is TGTGCCAGCAGTTTAGAGACAGGGTTCGCCTACAATGAGCAGTTCTTC.

This chain connects TRBV7-9 to TRBJ2-1, with TRBD2 identical over 11 bases. The CDR3 is 18 residues long. V lost 6 bases, J lost 0 bases, and 10 bases stayed unmatched. CDR1 SEHNR and CDR2 FQNEAQ come from the germline V gene (reference sequence). CDR3 sequence reads: CASRPGLAEQSSYNEQFF. Written as DNA, the CDR3 is TGTGCCAGCAGGCCGGGACTAGCGGAGCAGAGCTCCTACAATGAGCAGTTCTTC.

This clone has just one count. The chain has TRBV19 and TRBJ1-1; D perhaps matches TRBD1 (5 bases). Germline V gene lookup returns CDR1 LNHDA and CDR2 SQIVND (reference sequence). CDR3 length equals 16 residues. Deletions cut 3 bases from V and 4 bases from J, with 18 bases between. The CDR3 sequence: CASSIWPGGGGTEAFF. The CDR3 bases are TGTGCCAGTAGTATTTGGCCCGGGGGGGGAGGCACTGAAGCTTTCTTT.

The chain recombines TRBV5-1 with TRBJ2-5; weak D call: TRBD2 (6 bases). In germline, CDR1 is SGHRS, CDR2 YFSETQ. V lost 7 bases and J lost 0, with 16 bases in between. CDR3 size: 15 residues. CDR3 sequence: CASAEGSQYQETQYF. The CDR3 nucleotides read TGCGCCAGCGCGGAGGGGAGTCAGTACCAAGAGACCCAGTACTTC.

The chain recombines TRBV7-6 with TRBJ2-3, with 7 bases identical to TRBD2. The CDR3 contains 16 residues. Trimming removed 3 bases from V and 2 bases from J; junction bases left unmatched: 8. Germline V gene lookup returns CDR1 SGHVS and CDR2 FNYEAQ. The CDR3 loop is CASSFQGEGPTDTQYF. The CDR3 region has the DNA TGTGCCAGCAGCTTTCAAGGGGAGGGCCCCACAGATACGCAGTATTTT.

The V call is TRBV9, the J call TRBJ2-1; 7 bases are a match to TRBD2. From germline, CDR1 is SGDLS and CDR2 YYNGEE. This CDR3 contains 15 residues. J lost 3 bases, V lost 4 bases, and 7 bases had no gene match. In nucleotides, the CDR3 is TGTGCCAGCAGCCCTCGGGGGGAAGGCTACAATGAGCAGTTCTTC. It specifies CASSPRGEGYNEQFF.

The genes are TRBV7-2 and TRBJ2-2; TRBD1 is a possible D gene (6 bases). Trimming took off 5 bases at V and 5 bases at J, with 18 bases between the two ends. The CDR3 has 16 amino acids. From germline, CDR1 is SGHTA and CDR2 FQGNSA. Here the CDR3 reads CASSVRGGAGTGELFF. The CDR3 coding sequence is TGTGCCAGCAGCGTCCGTGGGGGCGCAGGGACCGGGGAGCTGTTTTTT.

This clone was observed a few times. This sequence joins TRBV27 and TRBJ2-5; a weak D match, TRBD2 (5 bases). Germline CDR1 reads MNHEY; CDR2 reads SMNVEV (reference sequence). CDR3 size: 18 residues. The V gene lost 5 bases and the J gene lost 1 base, with 23 bases spanning the gap. Written as DNA, the CDR3 is TGTGCCAGCAGTCCTGCACGTAGCGCGAGACCAAGCCAAGAGACCCAGTACTTC. Amino acid sequence: CASSPARSARPSQETQYF.

The chain recombines TRBV10-1 with TRBJ1-5, with 8 bases matching TRBD1. The CDR3 totals 15 residues. Germline trimming cut 8 bases from V and 3 bases from J; bases unmatched to any gene: 9. Germline loops: CDR1 WNHNN, CDR2 SYGVQD (reference sequence). CDR3 DNA sequence: TGCGCCAGCCCCTCCGGGACAGGAGTCAATCAGCCCCAGCATTTT. This translates into CASPSGTGVNQPQHF.

V and J are TRBV2 and TRBJ2-4; D is undetermined. V was clipped by 8 bases and J by 4 bases, with 12 bases between them. Germline V gene lookup returns CDR1 SNHLY and CDR2 FYNNEI. The CDR3 is made up of 13 amino acids. CDR3 sequence reads: CASRQERKNIQYF. CDR3 coding DNA: TGTGCCAGCCGGCAGGAAAGAAAAAACATTCAGTACTTC.